This T cell receptor (beta chain) stems from a study of OX40 agonist ivuxolimab in advanced cancers. The repertoire was sequenced with immunoSEQ multiplex PCR; TCRdb's copy has only in-frame clones and lacks some. The data show about 35,000 clones, with 90% to 95% seen just once and around 20% held by the top ten. This clone has just one count. The V and J ends lost 4 bases and 2 bases respectively, with 9 bases between them. Germline V lookup: CDR1 MNHEY, CDR2 SVGAGI. The CDR3 is made up of 13 amino acids. This chain uses TRBV6-5 with TRBJ2-7, with no clear D. This specimen consisted of CD4+ or CD8+ T cells sorted from blood, obtained in a trial of the OX40 agonist ivuxolimab. The TCR comes from an adult with an advanced solid tumor such as melanoma, head and neck, liver or kidney cancer. In DNA, the CDR3 is TGTGCCAGCAGTTTCCGTGGCGCCTACGAGCAGTACTTC. It is translated as CASSFRGAYEQYF.